Each of the 3 T cell receptor beta chains below was sequenced from the same sample in a study of blood T cell repertoires in COVID-19. Sequencing was performed with immunoSEQ multiplex PCR; in TCRdb, only in-frame clones are kept and a portion is missing. In the table there are around 130,000 clones, 70% to 90% of which are singletons. The sample was PBMCs or T cells enriched from blood (not recorded which). The receptors derive from a woman in her 50s who had recovered from COVID-19.

The CDR3 DNA reads TGTGCCAGCAGCTTGGTGGCGGGGACCGGGGAGCTGTTTTTT. Residues: CASSLVAGTGELFF. The chain couples TRBV5-4 to TRBJ2-2, with a weak D call TRBD2 (6 bases). The CDR3 runs to 14 residues. Deletions cut 0 bases from V and 5 bases from J, with 8 bases between. Germline V CDR1 and CDR2: SGHNT, YYREEE (reference sequence).

The CDR3: CASSQELNLWEEQFF. The DNA of the CDR3 is TGCGCCAGCAGCCAAGAACTGAATTTATGGGAGGAGCAGTTCTTC. The chain joins TRBV4-1 to TRBJ2-1; TRBD2 might be the D (5 bases). V shed 0 bases and J shed 10 bases, with 16 bases lying between them. The CDR3 has 15 amino acids. Germline-derived CDR1 and CDR2 are MGHRA and YSYEKL.

The chain combines TRBV6-2 or TRBV6-3 with TRBJ1-1, with TRBD1 matching 8 bases. The CDR3 is 17 residues long. The germline V gene encodes CDR1 MNHEY and CDR2 SVGEGT. V trimming: 0 bases; J trimming: 1 base; junction bases outside the gene matches: 7. CDR3 in DNA: TGTGCCAGCAGTTACTCGGACGGACAGGGCGGGAACACTGAAGCTTTCTTT. It translates to CASSYSDGQGGNTEAFF.